Shown below are 18 T cell receptor beta chains from a single sample sequenced in a study of blood T cell repertoires in COVID-19. TCRdb keeps only in-frame clones here, not all; method: immunoSEQ multiplex PCR. This repertoire shows about 480,000 clones, roughly 89% found once; its top ten account for roughly 4%. Sequencing was carried out using peripheral blood. Every receptor here comes from a woman aged 25 to 39 with acute or convalescent COVID-19.

J is TRBJ2-2 and V is TRBV4-1; TRBD1 is a possible D gene (5 bases). The CDR3 runs 16 residues. Per germline, CDR1 MGHRA and CDR2 YSYEKL. The V end lost 2 bases, the J end lost 5 bases, and 15 bases lay between the germline ends. The CDR3 DNA reads as TGCGCCAGCAGCCAACGAACAGGCCTCGGAACCGGGGAGCTGTTTTTT. Translating it yields CASSQRTGLGTGELFF.

This clone appeared a single time. The CDR3 protein is CASSLLGALEDEQFF. The CDR3 nucleotides are TGCGCCAGCAGCTTGCTGGGGGCCCTTGAGGATGAGCAGTTCTTC. This sequence joins TRBV5-1 and TRBJ2-1; tentatively, D is TRBD1 (6 bases). This CDR3 has 15 amino acids. The germline V gene encodes CDR1 SGHRS and CDR2 YFSETQ. V shed 1 base and J shed 8 bases, with 16 bases lying between them. Using reference TRBV5-1 and TRBJ2-1 for the parts outside the CDR3, the full variable domain is KAGVTQTPRYLIKTRGQQVTLSCSPISGHRSVSWYQQTPGQGLQFLFEYFSETQRNKGNFPGRFSGRQFSNSRSEMNVSTLELGDSALYLCASSLLGALEDEQFFGPGTRLTVL.

This chain uses TRBV18 with TRBJ2-1; D may be TRBD2 (5 bases). Trimming took off 5 bases at V and 7 bases at J, with 12 bases between the two ends. CDR3 size: 13 residues. CDR1 and CDR2 from the germline V gene are KGHSH and LQKENI. The CDR3: CASSSNRENEQFF. The CDR3 nucleotides are TGTGCCAGCTCAAGCAACCGGGAAAATGAGCAGTTCTTC.

This clone was detected only once. The genes are TRBV12-5 and TRBJ2-1; possibly TRBD2 for D (7 bases). CDR1 is LGHNT, CDR2 FRNRAP, per germline. The ends were cut back, 3 bases at V and 8 bases at J, with 17 bases in the middle. The CDR3 sequence is 15 residues long. DNA for the CDR3: TGTGCTAGTGGTTTTGTGGGGGGGGCCACCGATGAGCAGTTCTTC. Its translation is CASGFVGGATDEQFF.

This sequence joins TRBV27 and TRBJ1-1; no clear D. CDR3 length: 12 residues. Per germline, CDR1 MNHEY and CDR2 SMNVEV (reference sequence). Trimming pared 6 bases from V and 5 bases from J, leaving 10 bases between. CDR3 amino acids: CASRRGRTEAFF. DNA of the CDR3: TGTGCCAGCAGAAGAGGGAGAACTGAAGCTTTCTTT.

V usage is TRBV6-6 and J usage is TRBJ2-3; D is uncertain. Germline loops: CDR1 MNHNY, CDR2 SVGAGI (reference sequence). This CDR3 has 12 amino acids. The V end was cut by 6 bases, the J end by 2 bases, with 6 bases between. The DNA for the CDR3 is TGTGCCAGCAGGGCCAACACAGATACGCAGTATTTT. Translating gives CASRANTDTQYF.

The chain has TRBV10-3 and TRBJ2-5, with 13 nucleotides matching TRBD2. Germline V CDR1 and CDR2: ENHRY, SYGVKD. The CDR3 extends over 16 amino acids. V was clipped by 4 bases and J by 3 bases; unmatched bases: 5. CDR3 sequence: CAISGETSGGKETQYF. The CDR3 region has the DNA TGTGCCATCAGTGGAGAGACTAGCGGGGGGAAAGAGACCCAGTACTTC.

The V and J genes are TRBV27 and TRBJ1-2, with 8 bases aligning to TRBD1. From germline, CDR1 is MNHEY and CDR2 SMNVEV (reference sequence). The length of the CDR3 is 14 residues. V lost 6 bases, J lost 5 bases, and 8 bases stayed unmatched. For the CDR3, the DNA is TGTGCCAGCAGACAGGGGGGCGCTGGATATGGCTACACCTTC. Its protein is CASRQGGAGYGYTF.

The CDR3 spells CASSPSNTNTGELFF. DNA of the CDR3: TGTGCCAGCAGTCCTAGCAACACGAACACCGGGGAGCTGTTTTTT. The chain employs TRBV3-1 (or the pseudogene TRBV3-2) and TRBJ2-2, with D tentatively TRBD2 (5 bases). The V end was cut by 6 bases, the J end by 0 bases, with 11 bases between. In germline, CDR1 is LGHDT, CDR2 YNNKEL (reference sequence). The CDR3 is 15 amino acids.

The gene calls are TRBV7-9 and TRBJ1-6; tentatively, D is TRBD1 (5 bases). This CDR3 spans 15 amino acids. Germline V lookup: CDR1 SEHNR, CDR2 FQNEAQ (reference sequence). The V end lost 5 bases, the J end lost 9 bases, and 17 bases lay between the germline ends. CDR3 protein: CASSRTGPGGSPLHF. Here the CDR3 DNA reads TGTGCCAGCAGCCGGACTGGGCCGGGGGGTTCACCCCTCCACTTT.

This clone was picked up one time. The chain employs TRBV28 and TRBJ1-1; tentatively, D is TRBD1 (6 bases). CDR3 length: 11 amino acids. Trimming removed 7 bases from V and 7 bases from J, with 10 bases in between. Per the germline V gene, CDR1 is MDHEN and CDR2 is SYDVKM. The CDR3 nucleotides are TGTGCCAGCAAGGGGGGGAATGAAGCTTTCTTT. Its protein is CASKGGNEAFF. Filled out from reference TRBV28 and TRBJ1-1, the complete variable domain reads DVKVTQSSRYLVKRTGEKVFLECVQDMDHENMFWYRQDPGLGLRLIYFSYDVKMKEKGDIPEGYSVSREKKERFSLILESASTNQTSMYLCASKGGNEAFFGQGTRLTVV.

The chain employs TRBV7-6 and TRBJ2-1, with 10 nucleotides matching TRBD2. The CDR3 length is 17 residues. J lost 7 bases, V lost 1 base, and 10 bases had no gene match. Germline V CDR1 and CDR2: SGHVS, FNYEAQ. CDR3 protein: CASSLVISGGVGNEQFF. Here the CDR3 DNA reads TGTGCCAGCAGCTTAGTCATAAGCGGGGGGGTCGGGAATGAGCAGTTCTTC.

This sequence joins TRBV4-1 and TRBJ1-1, with D perhaps matching TRBD1 (5 bases). CDR1 and CDR2 from the germline V gene are MGHRA and YSYEKL. There are 14 residues in the CDR3. Trimming removed 2 bases at V and 5 bases at J, with 12 bases between. The CDR3 nucleotides read TGCGCCAGCAGCCAAAACCAGGGCGGTACTGAAGCTTTCTTT. This sequence encodes CASSQNQGGTEAFF.

The rearrangement joins TRBV13 to TRBJ1-2; perhaps TRBD1 as D (5 bases). The V end lost 5 bases, the J end lost 3 bases, and 10 bases lay between the germline ends. Germline CDR1 PRHDT, CDR2 FYEKMQ (reference sequence). CDR3 length equals 13 residues. In DNA, the CDR3 is TGTGCCAGCAGCGCAGCAGGGTACTATGGCTACACCTTC. Translating it yields CASSAAGYYGYTF.

This clone was detected a few times. The V call is TRBV5-4, the J call TRBJ1-1, with TRBD1 matching over 7 bases. After removal of 5 bases from V and 1 base from J, the junction contained 5 bases not matched to a gene. The germline V gene encodes CDR1 SGHNT and CDR2 YYREEE (reference sequence). CDR3 length equals 14 residues. The CDR3 reads CASSLQGQNTEAFF. The CDR3 coding sequence is TGTGCCAGCAGTTTACAGGGGCAGAACACTGAAGCTTTCTTT.

Points on this clone: In the same sample, other DNA sequences code for this CDR3. The chain carries TRBV9 and TRBJ1-1; no clear D. Trimming cost V 0 bases and J 0 bases, with 6 bases left between them. Germline loops: CDR1 SGDLS, CDR2 YYNGEE. The CDR3 is made up of 14 amino acids. Written as DNA, the CDR3 is TGTGCCAGCAGCGTAGGGGCACTGAACACTGAAGCTTTCTTT. It translates to CASSVGALNTEAFF.

The table lists this clone with a few counts. Here the CDR3 reads CATSLSYSSGELFF. The CDR3 coding sequence is TGTGCCACCAGTTTATCGTATAGTTCCGGGGAGCTGTTTTTT. V is TRBV24-1 and J is TRBJ2-2, with D hard to call. V was pared by 6 bases and J by 6 bases, with 13 bases between. The CDR3 consists of 14 residues. Germline V CDR1 and CDR2: KGHDR, SFDVKD.

The rearrangement uses TRBV29-1 and TRBJ1-4; D ambiguous. The V end was cut by 4 bases, the J end by 7 bases, with 10 bases between. CDR1 SQVTM and CDR2 ANQGSEA come from the germline V gene. The CDR3 has 12 amino acids. The CDR3 coding sequence is TGCAGCGTTGTGCGGGAGGGTGAAAAACTGTTTTTT. Its translation: CSVVREGEKLFF. The full variable domain, in which reference TRBV29-1 and TRBJ1-4 provide the parts outside the CDR3, is SAVISQKPSRDICQRGTSLTIQCQVDSQVTMMFWYRQQPGQSLTLIATANQGSEATYESGFVIDKFPISRPNLTFSTLTVSNMSPEDSSIYLCSVVREGEKLFFGSGTQLSVL.